This T cell receptor (beta chain) was captured by sequencing in a study of graft-versus-host responses after intestinal transplantation. On the study more broadly: Transplant recipients had multivisceral, liver-intestinal, or isolated intestinal grafts.

CDR1 MGHRA and CDR2 YSYEKL come from the germline V gene. The V end lost 4 bases, the J end lost 7 bases, and 13 bases lay between the germline ends. CDR3 length: 13 amino acids. Clones were read by immunoSEQ multiplex PCR, and TCRdb kept only the in-frame ones, dropping some. Here the sample spans some 2,200 clones, over 25% being singletons. Around 200,000 CFSE-labeled responder cells were plated with around 200,000 irradiated, violet-dye-labeled stimulator cells. Dividing CFSE-low CD3+CD4+ and CD3+CD8+ responders were isolated by sorting after the reaction. This clone is classed as large. The sequencing used alloreactive CD8+ T cells from a mixed lymphocyte reaction culture, collected before transplantation. Subset given: CFSE-low proliferating T cells sorted from approximately six-day pre-transplant mixed lymphocyte reaction (GvH or HvG direction). The chain has TRBV4-1 and TRBJ1-2; tentatively, D is TRBD1 (6 bases). This receptor was taken from a human patient who was an organ donor for intestinal transplantation. CDR3 protein: CASSPPGVGGYTF. In DNA, the CDR3 is TGCGCCAGCAGCCCCCCAGGGGTCGGTGGCTACACCTTC.